This T cell receptor (beta chain) was sequenced during a study of CD8+ T cells in alopecia areata (dated by TCRdb to the late 2010s). Describing the broader study: Treated patients were enrolled in an open-label pilot trial of oral tofacitinib, 5 to 10 mg twice daily, for moderate-to-severe alopecia areata. Tofacitinib was administered for 6 to 18 months, and 6 months of follow-up off drug were then conducted to assess delayed response and recurrence. To study T cell clonal expansion in alopecia areata, the researchers applied high-throughput TCRbeta sequencing to both the C3H/HeJ mouse model and human patients. In humans, TCRbeta sequencing was performed on scalp tissue and on sorted CD4+ and CD8+ peripheral blood T cells from healthy controls and from patients with patchy or totalis/universalis alopecia areata. Biopsies were taken from tofacitinib-treated patients at baseline and at 4 and 24 weeks of treatment, and a later scalp biopsy was taken in several of the tofacitinib-treated patients. Clonality in the scalp was compared among normal scalp (n=4), patchy alopecia areata scalp (n=8), and alopecia totalis/universalis scalp (n=8). RNA was obtained with the PAXgene miRNA kit for fixed scalp, the miRNeasy kit for PBMCs, and the RNeasy kit for mouse skin. TCRbeta CDR3 regions were amplified by immunoSEQ multiplex PCR with 35 Vbeta forward and 13 Jbeta reverse primers. On the study overall, not on this receptor specifically: Shared TCR sequences between patients were less evident than in mice, which may be partly attributable to HLA diversity in the patient population. Resident alphabeta T cells in normal human skin are also sequenced, complicating scalp TCR repertoire analysis, unlike mouse skin dominated by gammadelta T cells. Higher clonality and more expanded CD8+ clones were observed in lesional scalp than in normal scalp, particularly in alopecia totalis/universalis, a finding suggestive of antigenic drive.

Based on the germline V gene, the CDR1 and CDR2 sequences are SGHRS and YFSETQ. Reading from cysteine to phenylalanine, the CDR3 counts 16 amino acids. Here the CDR3 DNA is all that survives: 48 bases in frame from base 1. The V and J ends are trimmed by 0 bases and 5 bases, leaving 14 bases between them. The time point label for this specimen denotes: baseline before oral tofacitinib. From alopecia areata patients, peripheral blood was collected along with lesional scalp punch biopsies. PBMCs were isolated by density centrifugation and stained for CD3, CD4 and CD8, after which CD4+ and CD8+ T cells were sorted on a FACSAria. The library was prepared using the immunoSEQ multiplex PCR assay. For TCR sequencing, RNA was extracted from every sample and reverse transcribed into cDNA to serve as template. First-strand cDNA was synthesized with SuperScript III using a 2:1 mix of oligo-dT and random hexamers. A synthetic immune receptor repertoire was used to measure amplification bias, and any remaining bias was corrected computationally. In the original analysis: Raw reads were preprocessed to remove errors, and CDR3 was defined by IMGT conventions from the conserved cysteine to phenylalanine. To get clonality, Shannon entropy was normalized by log2 of the number of productive unique TCRs and the result was subtracted from 1. Whether each scalp clone was CD4 or CD8 was inferred by checking scalp TCRbeta sequences against the CD4 and CD8 repertoires from sorted blood. As stored in TCRdb, this immuneACCESS dataset retains in-frame rearrangements with V and J assigned. A fraction of the clones does not appear; measured against another copy, unresolved V genes explain less than half of the discrepancy, and the remainder lacks a known reason. That table is the source of V, J and clone size, and D and trimming were worked out from the DNA. For this sample the table gives about 180,000 clones, of which 50% to 60% were detected only once. Together, the top ten hold roughly 14% of the sample.

Only a few counts were recorded for this clone. Its antigen target is currently unknown. It has no much larger one-base neighbor in the sample; base qualities were not kept. The TCR was taken from a human donor with alopecia areata. The sample in question was CD4+ T cells sorted from blood, obtained at week 0. The V and J genes are TRBV5-1 and TRBJ2-2, with the identity of the D gene unclear. The CDR3 region: CASSLADLSGTGELFF. The DNA is TGCGCCAGCAGCTTGGCCGACCTGTCCGGTACCGGGGAGCTGTTTTTT.